This TCR beta chain was identified during a study of CD8+CD57+ T cells in acquired aplastic anemia. The wider study: The mean DNA yield obtained from sorted CD4+ and CD8+ cells came to approximately 3 ug. Mean read depth for CD4+ cells from healthy donors was 9 million to 13 million.

Study-level results: Patients and controls shared twenty-nine CD8+ CDR3 sequences. Between the patient and control groups, CD8+ Simpson's diversity did not differ significantly.

This clonotype was seen ten or more times. Its antigen remains unknown. Genomic DNA, the template, was used for profiling of the TCR beta VDJ and CDR3. TCRdb analysed the reads with MiXCR anew, one entry per CDR3 protein. The sample consists of a few hundred thousand distinct CDR3 sequences, about 37% of them appearing once. Germline V CDR1 and CDR2: SEHNR, FQNEAQ (reference sequence). V was cut by 5 bases and J by 4 bases, with 11 bases left in between. The CDR3 is 13 amino acids. The sample taken for sequencing was sorted CD4+, CD8+, or CD8+CD57+ T cells (not recorded which) from PBMCs. The V gene is TRBV7-9, the J gene TRBJ1-2; D is perhaps TRBD1 (6 bases). This receptor was identified in a human donor in good health, serving as a control. CDR3 DNA: TGTGCCAGCAGCATCGACAGGACCTATGGCTACACCTTC. Protein sequence: CASSIDRTYGYTF.